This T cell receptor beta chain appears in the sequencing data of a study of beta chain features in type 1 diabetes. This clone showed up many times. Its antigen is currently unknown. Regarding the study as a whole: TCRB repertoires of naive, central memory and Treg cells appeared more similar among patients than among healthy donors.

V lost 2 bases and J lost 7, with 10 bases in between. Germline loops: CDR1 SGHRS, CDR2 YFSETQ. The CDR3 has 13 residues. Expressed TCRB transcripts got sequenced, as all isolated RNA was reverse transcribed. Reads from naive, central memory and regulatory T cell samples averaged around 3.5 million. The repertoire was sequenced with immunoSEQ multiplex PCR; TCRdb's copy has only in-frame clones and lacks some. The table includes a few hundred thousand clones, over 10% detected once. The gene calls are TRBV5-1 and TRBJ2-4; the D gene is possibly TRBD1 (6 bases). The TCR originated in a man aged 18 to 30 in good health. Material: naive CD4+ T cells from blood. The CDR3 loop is CASSFFGQNIQYF. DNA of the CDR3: TGCGCCAGCAGCTTTTTTGGACAGAACATTCAGTACTTC.